This record concerns one T cell receptor (beta chain) sequence. This clonotype turned up a few times. What this receptor recognizes is not known. Per-base quality was not reported, and no clone a single base away is much larger than it. The record originates from a study of glioma-infiltrating T cells (dated by TCRdb to about 2016). About the investigation overall: Sequencing of TCR alpha- and beta-chain repertoires was performed on glioma tissue, on non-neoplastic brain tissue, and on matched peripheral blood mononuclear cells. To gauge divergence between tissue and blood T-cell populations, every tissue-infiltrating repertoire was compared against the peripheral blood repertoire from the same patient. Three low-grade glioma patients, fewer than 10 primary glioblastoma patients and three non-glioma patients contributing non-neoplastic brain tissue were included in the paired cohort. What the study reported, not specific to this receptor: Very few CDR3 sequences were found to be shared between tissue and blood, and this scarcity was attributed to high CDR3 diversity and limited sampling. VJ-independent divergence between tissue and blood was below expectation in non-neoplastic patients but above expectation in all gliomas, especially low-grade gliomas. The group comparisons were based on small numbers of patients: three non-neoplastic, three low-grade glioma and several glioblastoma patients.

TCR alpha and beta CDR3 regions were amplified with the iRepertoire nested amplicon-rescue multiplex PCR (arm-PCR) platform from RNA. The input for one-step reverse transcription and amplification was about 100-400 ng of tissue mRNA or PBMC total RNA. After bead purification, a secondary multiplex PCR added Illumina adapters, and libraries were gel-purified between 200 and 400 bp. Libraries carried internal 6-nucleotide barcodes used for demultiplexing. Sequencing of libraries was performed on an Illumina MiSeq with 2x220 or 2x250 nucleotide paired-end reads. The authors' analysis ran thus. Paired reads were merged using FLASH 1.2.11 and aligned with BWA-MEM to the GRCh37 human genome, and TRA and TRB reads were then extracted. An IMGT-derived reference of cassette sequences and CDR3 motifs, with pseudogenes included, was used for V and J assignment. Reads were translated in three frames, and productive CDR3s were defined by a C…FGXG motif without stop codons. Clonotypes were defined as unique combinations of V-J cassette pair and CDR3 amino acid sequence. Reads were filtered by Hamming distance, thresholded by each sample's sequence error rate in mapped regions. TCRdb passed the public sequencing reads through fastp at Q25 and MiXCR, retaining productive beta sequences. Each entry merges the rows of one CDR3 protein and shows their most common DNA and genes. TCRdb, not the authors, supplied the V and J calls. The sample profile shows 150,000 or so distinct CDR3 sequences; about two fifths of them were found once. Around 18% of the sample goes to the ten largest clones.

The sequenced sample consisted of glioma tissue, nonneoplastic brain tissue, or PBMCs (not recorded which). This sequence was found in a human donor with low-grade glioma or glioblastoma, undergoing nonglioma brain surgery, or in good health (not recorded which).

The DNA reads as follows: TGTGCCAGCAGTTATCTCCCACCCACTAGCGGGGGGGAGATATACAATGAGCAGTTCTTC. Translation gives CASSYLPPTSGGEIYNEQFF. Here the chain combines TRBV6-2 or TRBV6-3 and TRBJ2-1; TRBD2 agrees with 13 junctional bases. Ends trimmed: V by 3 bases, J by 4 bases; bases unmatched to a gene: 15. There are 20 amino acids in the CDR3, from cysteine to phenylalanine inclusive. The read is trimmed to its CDR3 DNA, 60 bases read in frame from base 1. CDR1 MNHEY and CDR2 SVGEGT are derived from the germline V gene.